This T cell receptor (beta chain) was observed in a study of blood T cells in healthy people across ages (dated by TCRdb to between 2015 and 2017). In the study overall: In model experiments, template switching captured about one uniquely barcoded TCR beta cDNA molecule for every two T cells. Using deep sequencing normalized with unique cDNA molecular identifiers, the study measured how TCR beta repertoire diversity changes with age. Four age groups were formed from the donors: young (average approximately 15 years), middle-aged (around 41), aged (around 68) and long-lived (around 82). To avoid experimental bias, donors of different ages were randomly spread across the sequencing lanes. The study analyzed two additional independent replicas of 1 million unique cDNA reads from the same blood draw for two donors, one aged 18 to 29 and one aged 80 or older.

Summary of the overall study and its limitations: Compared with the aged group, the long-lived group had more naive CD4+ T cells, fewer expanded clones and increased TCR diversity, suggesting age selection. As age increased, observed TCR beta diversity per million T cells dropped in a roughly linear way, and a significant reduction was already evident by age 40. A strong correlation was found between observed TCR beta diversity and the percentage of naive T cells measured by flow cytometry. Estimates of total diversity based on one million sequenced T cells were regarded as lower bounds and as underestimates. Because donor CMV infection status was unknown, age-related changes in expanded clonotypes were potentially confounded. Bulk unsorted PBMC profiling prevented conclusive comparison of naive and antigen-experienced compartments.

The junction carries 19 bases between V and J, which are trimmed by 5 bases and 5 bases respectively. The cysteine opens and the phenylalanine closes a CDR3 of 15 amino acids. This entry keeps only the CDR3 DNA: 45 bases, framed from base 1. CDR1 and CDR2 are drawn from the germline V gene: SGHTA, FQGNSA. Receptors were amplified or captured by 5' RACE. Sequencing took place on an Illumina HiSeq 2500. A second PCR of about 7 to 12 cycles was performed with a sample-barcoded 5' primer and a J-beta primer mix. Each TCR beta cDNA molecule received a unique molecular identifier from a template-switch 5' adaptor carrying 12 random nucleotides. Each sample yielded at least 2.5 million CDR3-containing paired-end reads. All of the RNA was converted into first-strand cDNA using the Mint cDNA synthesis kit, with a TRBC-specific oligonucleotide serving as the primer. Following uracil-DNA glycosylase treatment, a first 18-cycle PCR with universal primers M1SS and BC2_uni_R was performed on all cDNA. On the authors' methods: Normalization of each sample was performed by random selection of 1 million high-quality reads, each carrying a distinct molecular identifier. Instead of being binned into consensus sequences, reads that shared molecular identifiers were thrown out. MiTCR, with a Q25 quality threshold and the strictest error-elimination algorithm, was used for CDR3 identification, clonotype clustering and error correction. A nonparametric unseen species model with Euler transformation was used to estimate a lower bound on total TCR beta diversity. Using fastp at Q25 and MiXCR, TCRdb reprocessed the public reads and kept productive beta chains. Under each unique CDR3 protein, matching rows form one entry showing the most common genes and DNA. The V and J calls reflect TCRdb's pipeline rather than the authors' work. The sample table records fewer than 800,000 distinct CDR3 sequences; roughly 32% of these occur just once. Roughly 14% of the sample is taken by the ten largest.

Many counts were recorded for this clonotype. The specificity of this receptor is unknown. The sample holds no much larger clone one base away, and base qualities are not on file. The 39 donors, aged roughly 6 to 95 years, were systemically healthy Caucasian individuals from Russia. Ten milliliters of peripheral blood were collected from each donor into EDTA-treated Vacutainer tubes. Ficoll-Paque density-gradient centrifugation was used to isolate PBMCs, with at least 6.5 million obtained per sample. Trizol reagent was used to extract total RNA from the PBMCs, yielding at least 5 micrograms per sample. Naive CD45RAhigh/CD27high T cell percentages were measured by flow cytometry on a PBMC aliquot from every donor.

The receptor chain draws on TRBV7-2 and TRBJ2-7, with the D gene too uncertain to name. The clonotype was recovered from a woman older than 75 in good health. Donor details come from another sample of the same person, matched by shared clones. The source material was blood. In nucleotides, the sequence is TGTACCAGCAGCACAGTTTCAGGCGAGATGAACGAGCAGTACTTC. This encodes CTSSTVSGEMNEQYF.